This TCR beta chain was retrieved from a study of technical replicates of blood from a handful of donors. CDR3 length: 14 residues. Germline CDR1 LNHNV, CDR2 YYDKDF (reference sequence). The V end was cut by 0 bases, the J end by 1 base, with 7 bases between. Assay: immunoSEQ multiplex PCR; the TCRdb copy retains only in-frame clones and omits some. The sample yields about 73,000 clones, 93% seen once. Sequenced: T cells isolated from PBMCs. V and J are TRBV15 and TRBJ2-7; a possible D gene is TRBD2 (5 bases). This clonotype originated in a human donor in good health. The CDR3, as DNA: TGTGCCACCAGCAGAGAGACGGGATCCTACGAGCAGTACTTC. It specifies CATSRETGSYEQYF.